Each of the 22 T cell receptor beta chains below was sequenced from the same sample in a study of cytomegalovirus exposure and HLA in healthy donors. Profiling relied on immunoSEQ multiplex PCR, and the TCRdb table lists in-frame clones only, not all of them. The sample lists roughly 170,000 clones, about 80% seen once, with under 3.5% in the top ten. The specimen was PBMCs. The source of these receptors is a woman aged 18 to 35 in good health and CMV-seropositive.

In its sample, this clone was seen once. CDR3 DNA sequence: TGCGCCAGCAGTGGCCGGGTCGGCGGGACAGTGAACACTGAAGCTTTCTTT. Protein sequence: CASSGRVGGTVNTEAFF. The gene calls are TRBV10-2 and TRBJ1-1, with 7 bases lining up with TRBD1. V was clipped by 4 bases and J by 0 bases; unmatched bases: 11. The V gene's germline CDR1 is WSHSY and CDR2 SAAADI. This CDR3 comprises 17 residues.

This chain uses TRBV27 with TRBJ1-6; 8 bases agree with TRBD1. The trim removed 3 bases at V and 8 bases at J, leaving 15 bases unmatched. The germline V gene has CDR1 MNHEY and CDR2 SMNVEV (reference sequence). This CDR3 is built from 18 residues. CDR3: CASSFRRSVDRGDSPLHF. As DNA, the CDR3 is TGTGCCAGCAGTTTTAGAAGATCAGTCGACAGGGGCGATTCACCCCTCCACTTT.

In this sample, this clone turned up once. In DNA form, the CDR3 reads TGTGCCAGCGGCGCTACGGGGGTAGGGAACATTCAGTACTTC. Protein product: CASGATGVGNIQYF. V gene TRBV6-5 combines with J gene TRBJ2-4; possibly TRBD2 for D (6 bases). In germline, CDR1 is MNHEY, CDR2 SVGAGI. The CDR3 loop spans 14 amino acids. The V end was cut by 8 bases, the J end by 7 bases, with 18 bases between.

The rearrangement links TRBV9 to TRBJ2-2; the D gene is possibly TRBD1 (5 bases). This CDR3 has 14 amino acids. Trimming took 4 bases from V and 8 from J, leaving 15 bases between them. CDR1 SGDLS and CDR2 YYNGEE come from the germline V gene. As DNA, the CDR3 is TGTGCCAGCAGCTCACCGTTAGGGGCGGGGGAGCTGTTTTTT. This encodes CASSSPLGAGELFF.

The chain has TRBV27 and TRBJ2-3; 16 bases are shared with TRBD2. The CDR3 totals 18 residues. The germline gives CDR1 MNHEY, CDR2 SMNVEV (reference sequence). With V trimmed by 5 bases and J by 0 bases, 5 bases remained unmatched. The CDR3 protein is CASSLGLAGGPSTDTQYF. In DNA form, the CDR3 reads TGTGCCAGCAGTCTGGGACTAGCGGGGGGGCCTAGCACAGATACGCAGTATTTT.

The chain uses TRBV6-1 and TRBJ1-6; D ambiguous. Germline V CDR1 and CDR2: MNHNS, SASEGT. This CDR3 is built from 15 residues. Trimming took 6 bases from V and 9 from J, leaving 18 bases between them. In nucleotides, the CDR3 is TGTGCCAGCAGAGCGGGAGACCTAACCACTTCACCCCTCCACTTT. This encodes CASRAGDLTTSPLHF.

The CDR3: CASSHLPPRQETQYF. DNA of the CDR3: TGTGCCAGCAGCCATCTCCCCCCGCGCCAAGAGACCCAGTACTTC. This chain uses TRBV14 with TRBJ2-5; no definite D call. The CDR3 consists of 15 residues. V was trimmed by 3 bases and J by 1 base, leaving 12 bases between them. Per germline, CDR1 SGHDN and CDR2 FVKESK.

This chain connects TRBV5-1 to TRBJ2-2; D is undetermined. This CDR3 has 16 residues. The V gene lost 0 bases and the J gene lost 1 base, with 10 bases spanning the gap. The germline CDR1 and CDR2 sequences are SGHRS and YFSETQ. DNA for the CDR3: TGCGCCAGCAGCTTGGCCAGAACAGAGAACACCGGGGAGCTGTTTTTT. Its protein is CASSLARTENTGELFF. Supplemented by reference TRBV5-1 and TRBJ2-2, the full variable domain reads KAGVTQTPRYLIKTRGQQVTLSCSPISGHRSVSWYQQTPGQGLQFLFEYFSETQRNKGNFPGRFSGRQFSNSRSEMNVSTLELGDSALYLCASSLARTENTGELFFGEGSRLTVL.

CDR3 nucleotides: TGTGCCAGCAGCTCCGTGGATACGCAGTATTTT. The encoded protein is CASSSVDTQYF. V is TRBV7-2 and J is TRBJ2-3; D call uncertain. Trimming shortened V by 4 bases and J by 6 bases, and 5 bases separated the two germline ends. Germline loops: CDR1 SGHTA, CDR2 FQGNSA. The CDR3 has 11 amino acids.

The J gene is TRBJ2-7, the V gene TRBV11-2; D not certain. In germline, CDR1 is SGHAT, CDR2 FQNNGV. V lost 2 bases to trimming and J lost 2 bases, with 4 bases between them. The CDR3 is 12 residues long. CDR3 sequence: CASSLSAYEQYF. CDR3 coding DNA: TGTGCCAGCAGCTTATCAGCCTACGAGCAGTACTTC.

This clone was seen a handful of times. Here the CDR3 reads CASSPTTGKGYEQYF. CDR3 nucleotide sequence: TGTGCCAGCTCACCAACGACAGGGAAAGGCTACGAGCAGTACTTC. The chain employs TRBV18 and TRBJ2-7, with TRBD1 matching 7 bases. The CDR3 sequence is 15 residues long. V gave up 2 bases and J gave up 3 bases; unmatched junction bases: 7. Germline assignment: CDR1 KGHSH and CDR2 LQKENI.

This chain connects TRBV7-8 to TRBJ2-2; TRBD1 matches at 7 bases. From germline, CDR1 is SGHVS and CDR2 FQNEAQ. The CDR3 spans 14 residues. The trim removed 3 bases at V and 4 bases at J, leaving 2 bases unmatched. The CDR3 loop is CASSFNRGTGELFF. The CDR3 DNA is TGTGCCAGCAGCTTCAACAGGGGCACCGGGGAGCTGTTTTTT.

The gene calls are TRBV15 and TRBJ1-1, with a weak D call TRBD1 (6 bases). Between the trimmed V and J ends, which lost 5 bases and 1 base, there was a span of 14 bases. The CDR3 extends over 15 amino acids. The germline V gene encodes CDR1 LNHNV and CDR2 YYDKDF (reference sequence). The CDR3 loop reads CATSVNLDRNTEAFF. The CDR3 DNA follows: TGTGCCACCAGCGTAAATTTGGACAGGAACACTGAAGCTTTCTTT.

This chain joins TRBV9 and TRBJ1-1, with a weak D call TRBD1 (5 bases). Trimming removed 4 bases at V and 0 bases at J, with 13 bases between. Germline loops: CDR1 SGDLS, CDR2 YYNGEE. The CDR3 has 15 residues. CDR3 coding DNA: TGTGCCAGCAGCCCGAGACAGAGCATGAACACTGAAGCTTTCTTT. It is translated as CASSPRQSMNTEAFF.

The chain recombines TRBV11-2 with TRBJ1-1, with 7 bases lining up with TRBD1. With 5 bases clipped from V and 6 bases from J, the junction kept 15 bases outside the gene matches. CDR3 length: 16 residues. CDR1 and CDR2 (germline): SGHAT, FQNNGV. The chain's CDR3 is CASSQTGSTQEAEAFF. CDR3 bases: TGTGCCAGCAGCCAGACAGGGAGCACCCAGGAGGCTGAAGCTTTCTTT.

The V call is TRBV19, the J call TRBJ2-5; D perhaps matches TRBD2 (5 bases). Trimming left V 6 bases short and J 2 bases short, with 13 bases between. This CDR3 contains 14 residues. Per the germline V gene, CDR1 is LNHDA and CDR2 is SQIVND (reference sequence). DNA of the CDR3: TGTGCCAGTAGGGGCGGGTCCCCTCAAGAGACCCAGTACTTC. Protein: CASRGGSPQETQYF.

This rearrangement joins TRBV27 to TRBJ2-7; TRBD2 is a possible D gene (7 bases). V was cut by 2 bases and J by 4 bases, with 12 bases left in between. CDR1 and CDR2 (germline): MNHEY, SMNVEV (reference sequence). The CDR3 spans 14 residues. CDR3 in amino acids: CASSLGRGGYEQYF. The CDR3 bases are TGTGCCAGCAGTTTAGGCAGGGGAGGGTACGAGCAGTACTTC.

This clone was counted once. J is TRBJ2-3 and V is TRBV6-1, with 9 bases identical to TRBD2. The ends lost 7 bases at V and 0 bases at J; junction bases unmatched: 5. Germline CDR1 and CDR2: MNHNS and SASEGT. The CDR3 runs to 15 residues. Here the CDR3 DNA reads TGTGCCAGCAAAATAGCGGGGGCTAGCACAGATACGCAGTATTTT. It encodes CASKIAGASTDTQYF.

The chain uses TRBV16 and TRBJ2-7, with D perhaps TRBD1 (6 bases). V was pared by 3 bases and J by 5 bases, with 11 bases between. The CDR3 is 13 amino acids. Germline V CDR1 and CDR2: KGHSY, FQNENV. In nucleotides, the CDR3 is TGTGCCAGCAGCCACCCGACAGGCCACGAGCAGTACTTC. Translating gives CASSHPTGHEQYF. The variable domain in full, completed from reference TRBV16 and TRBJ2-7, reads GEEVAQTPKHLVRGEGQKAKLYCAPIKGHSYVFWYQQVLKNEFKFLISFQNENVFDETGMPKERFSAKCLPNSPCSLEIQATKLEDSAVYFCASSHPTGHEQYFGPGTRLTVT.

CDR3 coding DNA: TGTGCCAGCAGCCTGGCAGTTTCCAACACTGAAGCTTTCTTT. Its protein is CASSLAVSNTEAFF. The chain recombines TRBV7-9 with TRBJ1-1, with D hard to call. With 5 bases removed from V and 2 bases from J, the gap between germline ends came to 12 bases. This CDR3 contains 14 residues. CDR1 and CDR2 (germline): SEHNR, FQNEAQ (reference sequence).

The chain joins TRBV19 to TRBJ2-7, with 10 positions matching TRBD2. Unmatched junction bases numbered 11, after V lost 6 bases and J lost 6 bases. The length of the CDR3 is 15 residues. The V gene's germline CDR1 is LNHDA and CDR2 SQIVND (reference sequence). The CDR3 DNA sequence: TGTGCCAGTAGCCCGTTGGGGACTAGCGTCCTCGAGCAGTACTTC. Translating gives CASSPLGTSVLEQYF.

This chain uses TRBV9 with TRBJ1-4; D perhaps matches TRBD1 (5 bases). There are 16 residues in the CDR3. Per the germline V gene, CDR1 is SGDLS and CDR2 is YYNGEE. The ends were cut back, 4 bases at V and 8 bases at J, with 21 bases in the middle. CDR3 region: CASSHSGQGGFEKLFF. For the CDR3, the DNA is TGTGCCAGCAGCCACTCCGGGCAGGGAGGTTTCGAAAAACTGTTTTTT.